This T cell receptor beta chain was sequenced during a study of regulatory T cells in long-lasting Graves disease. V lost 3 bases and J 5 bases, leaving 10 bases between the germline ends. The CDR3 is 13 amino acids. Germline V lookup: CDR1 SNHLY, CDR2 FYNNEI. Time point of the sample: persistent/refractory GD, antithyroid drugs over 5 years with positive TRAb. After RNA was extracted from PBMCs, the TCR library was made from it. In building TCR beta libraries, iRepertoire HTBI primers were used together with Arm-PCR of CDR3 regions. MiXCR, applied by TCRdb to the multiplex PCR reads, yields one record per CDR3 protein. The data show around 300,000 distinct CDR3 sequences, 20% to 25% seen once.

The TCR comes from a female donor with Graves disease. The sample consisted of peripheral blood mononuclear cells (PBMCs), taken when the disease was refractory, from a patient treated with antithyroid drugs. The genes are TRBV2 and TRBJ2-5; weak D call: TRBD2 (5 bases). The CDR3 spells CASSDRSGETQYF. As DNA, the CDR3 is TGTGCCAGCAGTGACAGGAGCGGCGAGACCCAGTACTTC.